This T cell receptor beta chain comes out of a study of PD-1 blockade in classical Hodgkin lymphoma. General study findings and limits: Prior to therapy, complete responders displayed diversity much like that of newly diagnosed patients. TCR diversity rose significantly by C4D1 in CD4+ but not CD8+ cells. Baseline TCR diversity was reportedly lower in newly diagnosed patients than healthy donors.

This clone appeared a single time. Its antigen is not known. Documented time point: cycle 4 day 1 (C4D1), after 6 weeks of nivolumab. Each patient relapsed following autologous stem cell transplantation, and prior brentuximab vedotin exposure differed. Germline V gene sequence: CDR1 MDHEN, CDR2 SYDVKM. The CDR3 spans 15 residues. Losses at the gene ends were 2 bases for V and 3 bases for J; bases not matched to a gene: 6. Measured with immunoSEQ multiplex PCR; TCRdb has only the in-frame clones, and not every one. Among about 94,000 clones, under 95% were seen once, and the ten largest hold roughly 2%.

V is TRBV28 and J is TRBJ2-7, with 8 bases lining up with TRBD1. This sample comprised peripheral blood mononuclear cells (PBMCs), obtained before the fourth cycle of nivolumab. This clonotype was obtained from a human donor with classical Hodgkin lymphoma. In DNA form, the CDR3 reads TGTGCCAGCAGTTTACCGTCGGACAGGGACTACGAGCAGTACTTC. Amino acids: CASSLPSDRDYEQYF.